This T cell receptor (beta chain) emerged from a study of spatial heterogeneity in lung cancer. Study findings and constraints: Tumor T cells had an estimated coverage that came to roughly 7% for alpha chains and over 12% for beta chains. Mutation counts in tumors were tracked by counts of expanded intratumoral alpha and beta TCRs.

The time point is: sample taken at primary tumor resection. Tumor, nontumor lung or frozen PBMC supplied whole RNA that was sequenced unsorted. In the library, each TCR cDNA molecule bore its own unique molecular identifier. Via MiXCR, TCRdb re-called the 5' RACE reads, giving one row per CDR3 protein. Of approximately 2,100 distinct CDR3 sequences in the sample, about two fifths are singletons; the top ten hold 20% to 25%. Concerning this clonotype: Its antigen is still unknown. One end of the junction does not line up with germline, which may come from a read error. Being off target in a library aimed at alpha chains, this beta chain has a size of little meaning.

This TCR was recovered from a male donor with early-stage non-small cell lung cancer. The sequencing here drew on lung tumor tissue, taken at surgery.

The chain's CDR3 is CASRRDDLPGELFF. In nucleotides, the CDR3 is TGTGCTAGCAGAAGGGACGACCTACCCGGGGAGCTGTTTTTT. The chain carries TRBV7-7 and TRBJ2-2; D tentatively fits TRBD1 or TRBD2 (5 bases each). Looked up from germline, CDR1 is SSHAT and CDR2 is FNYEAQ (reference sequence). This CDR3 spans 14 amino acids.